This T cell receptor beta chain was sequenced during a study of early T cells in non-severe SARS-CoV-2 infection. Study information: Sequenced material consisted of bulk RNA (from unsorted whole blood), and chains were unpaired.

Individual cDNA molecules carried attached unique molecular identifiers. TCRdb reanalysed the 5' RACE reads using MiXCR and keeps one entry per CDR3 protein. Among under 70,000 distinct CDR3 sequences listed, about 6% were seen once. From germline, CDR1 is DFQATT and CDR2 SNEGSKA (reference sequence). The V and J ends lost 5 bases and 2 bases, in that order; junction bases with no gene match: 9. The CDR3 is 17 amino acids. General study points: The matching step, a VDJdb search, favored anti-spike CD8 responses and missed private and CD4 specificities.

In this sample, this clonotype turned up many times. Its antigen remains unknown. The sequence came from an adult who was a healthcare worker with PCR-confirmed SARS-CoV-2 infection or an uninfected control (not recorded which). The gene calls are TRBV20-1 and TRBJ2-1; 13 bases match TRBD2. The material was whole blood, obtained at baseline. The CDR3, as DNA: TGCAGTGCTCAGACCGGACTAGCGGGAGTCCCCTACAATGAGCAGTTCTTC. Its translation is CSAQTGLAGVPYNEQFF.